This TCR beta chain derives from a study of blood T cell repertoires in COVID-19. Study context: The study drew acute and convalescent COVID-19 samples from the United States, Italy and Spain. The analysed material was cDNA or gDNA that came from T cells, B-cell-depleted T cells, or PBMCs.

The V and J ends lost 5 bases and 2 bases, in that order; junction bases with no gene match: 4. CDR1 is MNHNY, CDR2 SVGAGI, per germline (reference sequence). The CDR3 spans 15 residues. In the original processing: Amplification of reference gene primers was used by the study to estimate nucleated cell counts. The assay was immunoSEQ multiplex PCR, and TCRdb's table has in-frame clones only and misses some. V and J calls and clone size are as listed in that table; D and trimming were resolved from the DNA. This sample carries about 100,000 clones, roughly 82% of them seen once, and the ten largest clones take about 5%.

The V gene is TRBV6-6, the J gene TRBJ2-7; 12 bases map to TRBD2. The sample taken for sequencing was peripheral blood. The receptor was isolated from a man aged 55 to 70 with acute or convalescent COVID-19. The CDR3 region is CASSTTSGSTYEQYF. The CDR3 coding sequence is TGTGCCAGCAGTACGACTAGCGGGAGTACCTACGAGCAGTACTTC.